The clone carrying this TCR beta chain was counted a single time. Its antigen is not known. The CDR3 runs to 11 residues. Trimming took 8 bases from V and 6 from J, leaving 9 bases between them. Germline values: CDR1 KGHSH, CDR2 LQKENI. This entry is derived from a study of OX40 agonist ivuxolimab in advanced cancers. Assay: immunoSEQ multiplex PCR; the TCRdb copy retains only in-frame clones and omits some. The data show 55,000 to 70,000 clones, about 82% seen once. Study-level findings and limits: There were, on average, more expanded clones in CD8+ T cells than in CD4+. Which antigen the expanded peripheral T cells recognized is unknown.

The sequencing used CD4+ or CD8+ T cells sorted from blood, collected in a trial of the OX40 agonist ivuxolimab. This sequence was found in an adult with an advanced solid tumor such as melanoma, head and neck, liver or kidney cancer. The chain is built from TRBV18 and TRBJ2-3; D may match TRBD1 or TRBD2 (5 bases each). The CDR3 nucleotides read TGTGCCAGCGGGGACGGGGATACGCAGTATTTT. This gives the protein CASGDGDTQYF.